These 4 T cell receptor beta chains share one sample of origin, sequenced in a study of control samples from healthy donors and cancer patients. Profiling relied on immunoSEQ multiplex PCR, and the TCRdb table lists in-frame clones only, not all of them. The table has over 85,000 clones, over 75% seen once; the top ten hold about 3.9%. The material sequenced was PBMCs. The receptors shown here come from an older woman with lung cancer.

This sequence joins TRBV29-1 and TRBJ2-3; 9 nucleotides line up with TRBD2. Germline CDR1 SQVTM, CDR2 ANQGSEA. This CDR3 is built from 16 residues. The J segment lost 0 bases and the V segment lost 2 bases, leaving 6 bases of the junction unmatched. The CDR3 loop is CSVETIAGESTDTQYF. The CDR3 DNA reads as TGCAGCGTTGAAACTATAGCGGGAGAGAGCACAGATACGCAGTATTTT.

The chain joins TRBV5-1 to TRBJ1-2; no clear D. The length of the CDR3 is 15 residues. CDR1 SGHRS and CDR2 YFSETQ come from the germline V gene. V lost 1 base and J 7 bases, leaving 17 bases between the germline ends. This CDR3 is CASSLSVLLDGGYTF. The CDR3 DNA sequence: TGCGCCAGCAGCTTGTCGGTGTTATTGGACGGTGGCTACACCTTC.

The chain recombines TRBV5-1 with TRBJ2-1; D unresolved. Germline values: CDR1 SGHRS, CDR2 YFSETQ. The CDR3 has 14 amino acids. Trimming pared 2 bases from V and 6 bases from J, leaving 12 bases between. The DNA of the CDR3 is TGCGCCAGCAGCTTTTCAGTCGGGTCCAATGAGCAGTTCTTC. It codes for CASSFSVGSNEQFF.

The chain employs TRBV15 and TRBJ1-1, with 8 bases fitting TRBD1. V shed 3 bases, J shed 3 bases, and the junction held 3 bases outside the gene matches. The CDR3 runs 14 residues. CDR1 LNHNV and CDR2 YYDKDF come from the germline V gene (reference sequence). The CDR3 region is CATSRGQVDTEAFF. CDR3 coding DNA: TGTGCCACCAGCAGGGGACAGGTGGACACTGAAGCTTTCTTT.